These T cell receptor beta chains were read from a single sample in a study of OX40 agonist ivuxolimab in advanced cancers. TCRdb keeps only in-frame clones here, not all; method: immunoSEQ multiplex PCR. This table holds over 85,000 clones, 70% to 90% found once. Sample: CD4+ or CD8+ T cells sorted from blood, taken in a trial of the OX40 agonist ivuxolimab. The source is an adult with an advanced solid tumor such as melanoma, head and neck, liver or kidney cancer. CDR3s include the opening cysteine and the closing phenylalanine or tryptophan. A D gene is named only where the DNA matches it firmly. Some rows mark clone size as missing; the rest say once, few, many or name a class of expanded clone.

TGTGCCAGCAGCGTTCGAATGAGGGGGAGGGACACTGAAGCTTTCTTT CASSVRMRGRDTEAFF TRBJ1-1 - TRBV9 -
TGCGCCAGCAGCCGATGGACAGGGGGCTCGGAGACCCAGTACTTC CASSRWTGGSETQYF TRBJ2-5 - TRBV4-3 TRBD1
TGTGCCAGTAGTAGCGGGACCGATTCAGGAGGCTATGGCTACACCTTC CASSSGTDSGGYGYTF TRBJ1-2 - TRBV19 -
TGTGCCAGCAGCTTCACGACGGAGACTGAAGCTTTCTTT CASSFTTETEAFF TRBJ1-1 - TRBV11-3 -
TGTGCCAGCAGCTTAGACCCGTTCTACAGCACGCGCACAGATACGCAGTATTTT CASSLDPFYSTRTDTQYF TRBJ2-3 - TRBV7-9 -
TGTGCCTGGAGTGTGGGGAATACGCAGTATTTT CAWSVGNTQYF TRBJ2-3 - TRBV30 -
TGCGCCAGCAGCCATCTGGGACAGGGGGCCCACGAGCAGTACTTC CASSHLGQGAHEQYF TRBJ2-7 few TRBV4-1 TRBD1
TGTGCCAGCAGCCGGCCTAGCGGGAATGAGCAGTACTTC CASSRPSGNEQYF TRBJ2-7 few TRBV14 TRBD2
TGTGCCAGCCACCAGGGTAACGCTGAAGCTTTCTTT CASHQGNAEAFF TRBJ1-1 - TRBV27 -
TGTGCCAGCAGCCAAGCACTCGGAGGGGGGGCTGAAGCTTTCTTT CASSQALGGGAEAFF TRBJ1-1 - TRBV14 -
TGCGCCAGCAGCGAGGGACAGGCCCACTACGAGCAGTACTTC CASSEGQAHYEQYF TRBJ2-7 - TRBV5-1 TRBD1
TGTGCCAGCAGCGTAAGGCCCTATAATTCACCCCTCCACTTT CASSVRPYNSPLHF TRBJ1-6 - TRBV9 -
TGCGCCAGCAGCTTGTCGACAGTCGGCAGGACCTCTGGGGCCAACGTCCTGACTTTC CASSLSTVGRTSGANVLTF TRBJ2-6 - TRBV5-1 -
TGTGCCATCAGTGAAGGACAGGGATCCAATTCACCCCTCCACTTT CAISEGQGSNSPLHF TRBJ1-6 few TRBV10-3 TRBD1
TGTGCCAGTACTACCGGACAGGGGGCAGAGGACGGCACTGAAGCTTTCTTT CASTTGQGAEDGTEAFF TRBJ1-1 - TRBV19 TRBD1
TGTGCCAGCAGCCCTACTATGAACAATGAGCAGTTCTTC CASSPTMNNEQFF TRBJ2-1 - TRBV11-2 -
TGCGCCAGCAGCTTGACTAGCGGTGCCTACAATGAGCAGTTCTTC CASSLTSGAYNEQFF TRBJ2-1 - TRBV5-1 TRBD2
TGTGCCTGGAGTACGGACTCGAACACTGAAGCTTTCTTT CAWSTDSNTEAFF TRBJ1-1 few TRBV30 -
TGTGCCAGCAGTAGGGATCGGGGCCAGGGACGGCTCACCTTC CASSRDRGQGRLTF TRBJ1-2 - TRBV11-3 -
TGTGCCAGCAGCCGGACAGTATCTAATTCACCCCTCCACTTT CASSRTVSNSPLHF TRBJ1-6 once TRBV6-5 -
TGTGCCAGCAGTTTAGCGGGGGGCGGGTACAATGAGCAGTTCTTC CASSLAGGGYNEQFF TRBJ2-1 - TRBV6-5 TRBD2
TGCGCCAGCAGTCTATCGGGGCTTGGGGAGCAGTACTTC CASSLSGLGEQYF TRBJ2-7 few TRBV5-1 -